These T cell receptor beta chains were read from a single sample in a study of spatial heterogeneity in lung cancer. One entry per CDR3 protein results from TCRdb running MiXCR on the 5' RACE reads. The sample comprises about 38,000 distinct CDR3 sequences, 7.5% of which are singletons, and 28% rests with the top ten. The sequences come from PBMCs, collected at surgery. These receptors originate from a male donor with early-stage non-small cell lung cancer. Each CDR3 is given with its conserved first and last residue. Fields, in order: clone size, J gene, D gene, V gene, CDR3 DNA, CDR3 protein. D genes are given only for firm matches. Clone size appears in some rows only: once, few, many, or a class for an expanded clone.

clone_size: NA; j_call: TRBJ2-7; d_call: NA; v_call: TRBV7-6; cdr3_nt: TGTGCCAGCAGCCGAAGCGGGGACAGTTCCTACGAGCAGTACTTC; cdr3_aa: CASSRSGDSSYEQYF
clone_size: few; j_call: TRBJ2-3; d_call: NA; v_call: TRBV4-3; cdr3_nt: TGCGCCAGCAGCCAAGACCTAGCCGGAGTGGGAGATACGCAGTATTTT; cdr3_aa: CASSQDLAGVGDTQYF
clone_size: NA; j_call: TRBJ2-2; d_call: TRBD2; v_call: TRBV24-1; cdr3_nt: TGTGCCACCAGTGATTTTCCTAGCGGGAACACCGGGGAGCTGTTTTTT; cdr3_aa: CATSDFPSGNTGELFF
clone_size: NA; j_call: TRBJ2-7; d_call: NA; v_call: TRBV21-1; cdr3_nt: TGTGCCAGCAGCAATGTCGGGGACCATCTCTACGAGCAGTACTTC; cdr3_aa: CASSNVGDHLYEQYF
clone_size: few; j_call: TRBJ2-1; d_call: NA; v_call: TRBV4-3; cdr3_nt: TGCGCCAGCAGCCAGGCAGGACTGGATTGGAATGAGCAGTTCTTC; cdr3_aa: CASSQAGLDWNEQFF
clone_size: few; j_call: TRBJ1-1; d_call: NA; v_call: TRBV7-8; cdr3_nt: TGTGCCAGCAGCTTACTACAGGGTATCGGCACTGAAGCTTTCTTT; cdr3_aa: CASSLLQGIGTEAFF
clone_size: NA; j_call: TRBJ2-5; d_call: NA; v_call: TRBV6-5; cdr3_nt: TGTGCCAGCAGTTACTACCGGTACCAAGAGACCCAGTACTTC; cdr3_aa: CASSYYRYQETQYF
clone_size: few; j_call: TRBJ1-5; d_call: NA; v_call: TRBV30; cdr3_nt: TGTGCCTGGAGTACGGACAGACATAGCAATCAGCCCCAGCATTTT; cdr3_aa: CAWSTDRHSNQPQHF
clone_size: many; j_call: TRBJ1-1; d_call: TRBD1; v_call: TRBV7-2; cdr3_nt: TGTGCCAGCACCCCACAGGGACAGGGGGGAGGGACTGAAGCTTTCTTT; cdr3_aa: CASTPQGQGGGTEAFF
clone_size: many; j_call: TRBJ2-1; d_call: TRBD1; v_call: TRBV6-5; cdr3_nt: TGTGCCAGCAGGGGGGGTGCGACAGGGGTCTACAATGAGCAGTTCTTC; cdr3_aa: CASRGGATGVYNEQFF
clone_size: NA; j_call: TRBJ2-7; d_call: NA; v_call: TRBV6-6; cdr3_nt: TGTGCCAGCAGTTACTCGAGCCAGTACGAGCAGTACTTC; cdr3_aa: CASSYSSQYEQYF
clone_size: many; j_call: TRBJ2-1; d_call: NA; v_call: TRBV11-2; cdr3_nt: TGTGCCAGCAGCCACGTCTTGGCGGGCCGGAATGAGCAGTTCTTC; cdr3_aa: CASSHVLAGRNEQFF
clone_size: few; j_call: TRBJ2-3; d_call: NA; v_call: TRBV7-3; cdr3_nt: TGTGCCAGCAGCTCCGTATATTCAGATACGCAGTATTTT; cdr3_aa: CASSSVYSDTQYF
clone_size: many; j_call: TRBJ2-3; d_call: NA; v_call: TRBV28; cdr3_nt: TGTGCCAGCAGTCCCCCGAGCACAGATACGCAGTATTTT; cdr3_aa: CASSPPSTDTQYF
clone_size: NA; j_call: TRBJ2-2; d_call: TRBD2; v_call: TRBV4-1; cdr3_nt: TGCGCCAGCAGCCAAGAAGAAAGTAGCGGGGACACCGGGGAGCTGTTTTTT; cdr3_aa: CASSQEESSGDTGELFF
clone_size: few; j_call: TRBJ2-1; d_call: NA; v_call: TRBV5-1; cdr3_nt: TGCGCCAGCAGCTTGTGGACTTCCCGGGGGGAGCAGTTCTTC; cdr3_aa: CASSLWTSRGEQFF
clone_size: few; j_call: TRBJ1-4; d_call: NA; v_call: TRBV18; cdr3_nt: TGTGCCAGCTCACCCAGGGGATCTAATGAAAAACTGTTTTTT; cdr3_aa: CASSPRGSNEKLFF
clone_size: NA; j_call: TRBJ2-1; d_call: NA; v_call: TRBV2; cdr3_nt: TGTGCCAGCAGCGCTAATCACAATGAGCAGTTCTTC; cdr3_aa: CASSANHNEQFF
clone_size: NA; j_call: TRBJ2-5; d_call: NA; v_call: TRBV7-8; cdr3_nt: TGTGCCAGCAGCTTAGTGACTCGGGAAGGGACCCAGTACTTC; cdr3_aa: CASSLVTREGTQYF
clone_size: many; j_call: TRBJ2-3; d_call: TRBD1; v_call: TRBV20-1; cdr3_nt: TGCAGTGCTAATCGAATCAGGGGGTTCCTTCAGGAAGTCACAGATACGCAGTATTTT; cdr3_aa: CSANRIRGFLQEVTDTQYF
clone_size: many; j_call: TRBJ2-3; d_call: TRBD2; v_call: TRBV20-1; cdr3_nt: TGCAGTGCTAGAGATATCCTGACTAGCGGTAGCACAGATACGCAGTATTTT; cdr3_aa: CSARDILTSGSTDTQYF
clone_size: NA; j_call: TRBJ2-1; d_call: TRBD1; v_call: TRBV9; cdr3_nt: TGTGCCAGCAGCGTCCGGGACAGCTCCTACAATGAGCAGTTCTTC; cdr3_aa: CASSVRDSSYNEQFF
clone_size: few; j_call: TRBJ2-4; d_call: TRBD1; v_call: TRBV7-6; cdr3_nt: TGTGCCAGCAGCTTGGGACAGGATATCACGGAATACATTCAGTACTTC; cdr3_aa: CASSLGQDITEYIQYF
clone_size: many; j_call: TRBJ1-1; d_call: NA; v_call: TRBV3-1; cdr3_nt: TGTGCCAGCAGCCAAGCGGGGGTCGTCGTATCTGAAGCTTTCTTT; cdr3_aa: CASSQAGVVVSEAFF
clone_size: few; j_call: TRBJ1-6; d_call: TRBD1; v_call: TRBV9; cdr3_nt: TGTGCCAGCAGCGTATCGGGGACAGGGAATTCACCCCTCCACTTT; cdr3_aa: CASSVSGTGNSPLHF
clone_size: few; j_call: TRBJ2-5; d_call: NA; v_call: TRBV7-2; cdr3_nt: TGTGCCAGCAGCTTATTTGGGGGGCAAGAGACCCAGTACTTC; cdr3_aa: CASSLFGGQETQYF
clone_size: NA; j_call: TRBJ1-2; d_call: TRBD1; v_call: TRBV16; cdr3_nt: TGTGCCAGCAGCCAATCAAGGGACAGGGGGTATGGCTACACCTTC; cdr3_aa: CASSQSRDRGYGYTF
clone_size: medium-sized; j_call: TRBJ2-3; d_call: TRBD1; v_call: TRBV12-3/TRBV12-4; cdr3_nt: TGTGCCAGCAGTCCGGGACAGGGGCACACAGATACGCAGTATTTT; cdr3_aa: CASSPGQGHTDTQYF
clone_size: NA; j_call: TRBJ1-5; d_call: NA; v_call: TRBV5-1; cdr3_nt: TGCACCAGCAGCAGAGGAGGGGGCAATCAGCCCCAGCATTTT; cdr3_aa: CTSSRGGGNQPQHF
clone_size: many; j_call: TRBJ1-5; d_call: TRBD1; v_call: TRBV7-9; cdr3_nt: TGTGCCAGCAGCTCAGGGGGCGCGGGTCAGCCCCAGCATTTT; cdr3_aa: CASSSGGAGQPQHF
clone_size: few; j_call: TRBJ2-5; d_call: NA; v_call: TRBV25-1; cdr3_nt: TGTGCCAGCAGTGAGCCCCTCGGGGGCCTCCAAGAGACCCAGTACTTC; cdr3_aa: CASSEPLGGLQETQYF
clone_size: many; j_call: TRBJ2-3; d_call: TRBD2; v_call: TRBV18; cdr3_nt: TGTGCCAGCTCACCACGAAGCGGGGGGGCAACAGATACGCAGTATTTT; cdr3_aa: CASSPRSGGATDTQYF
clone_size: many; j_call: TRBJ1-1; d_call: NA; v_call: TRBV27; cdr3_nt: TGTGCCAGCAGTCCCAGGATTGGCCAGGGATGGGCCGAAGCTTTCTTT; cdr3_aa: CASSPRIGQGWAEAFF
clone_size: many; j_call: TRBJ2-3; d_call: TRBD1; v_call: TRBV28; cdr3_nt: TGTGCCAGCAGTTCCGGGACAGGGGTATATACGCAGTATTTT; cdr3_aa: CASSSGTGVYTQYF
clone_size: NA; j_call: TRBJ2-6; d_call: NA; v_call: TRBV6-5; cdr3_nt: TGTGCCAGCAGTTCCAGGGTGGCTGGGGCCAACGTCCTGACTTTC; cdr3_aa: CASSSRVAGANVLTF
clone_size: few; j_call: TRBJ2-7; d_call: NA; v_call: TRBV11-2; cdr3_nt: TGTGCCAGCAGCTCCGGGACGCTGGGCTACGAGCAGTACTTC; cdr3_aa: CASSSGTLGYEQYF
clone_size: few; j_call: TRBJ2-3; d_call: NA; v_call: TRBV19; cdr3_nt: TGTGCCAGTAGTATAGCGACAGATACGCAGTATTTT; cdr3_aa: CASSIATDTQYF
clone_size: few; j_call: TRBJ1-3; d_call: NA; v_call: TRBV7-8; cdr3_nt: TGTGCCAGCAGCCCCTTAGGGGGGACCTACTCTGGAAACACCATATATTTT; cdr3_aa: CASSPLGGTYSGNTIYF
clone_size: many; j_call: TRBJ2-7; d_call: TRBD2; v_call: TRBV27; cdr3_nt: TGTGCCAGCAGTCTCACGACTAGCGGGGGGCCACCTAGCTCCTACGAGCAGTACTTC; cdr3_aa: CASSLTTSGGPPSSYEQYF
clone_size: many; j_call: TRBJ2-1; d_call: NA; v_call: TRBV6-6; cdr3_nt: TGTGCCAGCGTCCGGGACTCAATCAATGAGCAGTTCTTC; cdr3_aa: CASVRDSINEQFF
clone_size: many; j_call: TRBJ1-3; d_call: NA; v_call: TRBV7-8; cdr3_nt: TGTGCCAGCAGCTTACGCCATCCCGGGGCGATCTCTGGAAACACCATATATTTT; cdr3_aa: CASSLRHPGAISGNTIYF